This is a list of T cell receptor beta chains from one sample in a study of OX40 agonist ivuxolimab in advanced cancers. Sequencing was performed with immunoSEQ multiplex PCR; in TCRdb, only in-frame clones are kept and a portion is missing. The sample gives some 80,000 clones, approximately 95% of which show up once; roughly 20% is in the top ten. Sequences were derived from CD4+ or CD8+ T cells sorted from blood, sampled in a trial of the OX40 agonist ivuxolimab. Receptor source: an adult with an advanced solid tumor such as melanoma, head and neck, liver or kidney cancer. The CDR3 runs from the conserved cysteine through the conserved F or W. A D gene is named only where the DNA matches it firmly. For some rows the clone size is stated as once, few or many, or as a class when expanded; others skip it.

j_call | v_call | clone_size | d_call | cdr3_aa | cdr3_nt
TRBJ2-7 | TRBV6-6 | NA | TRBD2 | CASSSSPGLGTEQYF | TGTGCCAGCAGTTCCTCCCCGGGACTAGGAACCGAGCAGTACTTC
TRBJ1-5 | TRBV4-3 | NA | NA | CASSPRVASNQPQHF | TGCGCCAGCAGCCCCCGGGTTGCTAGTAATCAGCCCCAGCATTTT
TRBJ2-7 | TRBV5-1 | NA | TRBD2 | CASSLLGTSGYEQYF | TGCGCCAGCAGCTTGTTAGGGACTAGCGGATACGAGCAGTACTTC
TRBJ1-5 | TRBV28 | NA | NA | CASSLSWAVQPQHF | TGTGCCAGCAGTTTATCCTGGGCAGTCCAGCCCCAGCATTTT
TRBJ1-1 | TRBV5-4 | once | NA | CASSLEPDIRNTEAFF | TGTGCCAGCAGCTTGGAACCAGACATTAGGAACACTGAAGCTTTCTTT
TRBJ2-1 | TRBV4-1 | NA | NA | CASSQVSQARGGRYNEQFF | TGCGCCAGCAGCCAAGTGTCCCAGGCGAGGGGGGGCCGCTACAATGAGCAGTTCTTC
TRBJ2-7 | TRBV6-1 | NA | TRBD1 | CASIRGRLYEQYF | TGTGCCAGCATAAGGGGGCGTTTATACGAGCAGTACTTC
TRBJ1-5 | TRBV6-6 | NA | NA | CASSYRGENQPQHF | TGTGCCAGCAGTTACAGGGGTGAGAACCAGCCCCAGCATTTT
TRBJ2-7 | TRBV9 | NA | NA | CASSVGQVINEQYF | TGTGCCAGCAGCGTAGGTCAGGTGATCAACGAGCAGTACTTC
TRBJ2-3 | TRBV4-1 | NA | TRBD1 | CASSQERQGGAQITDTQYF | TGCGCCAGCAGCCAAGAAAGACAGGGGGGAGCCCAGATCACAGATACGCAGTATTTT
TRBJ2-3 | TRBV27 | NA | NA | CASSSVGTDTQYF | TGTGCCAGCAGTTCAGTAGGGACAGATACGCAGTATTTT
TRBJ2-7 | TRBV7-2 | once | NA | CASSDRPATPAYEQYF | TGTGCCAGCAGCGACCGGCCCGCCACCCCGGCCTACGAGCAGTACTTC
TRBJ2-7 | TRBV19 | few | NA | CASSMVSAYEQYF | TGTGCCAGTAGTATGGTCAGTGCCTACGAGCAGTACTTC
TRBJ2-1 | TRBV7-2 | once | NA | CASSLALGGWGNEQFF | TGTGCCAGCAGCTTAGCGCTGGGAGGCTGGGGCAATGAGCAGTTCTTC
TRBJ1-2 | TRBV6-6 | NA | NA | CASSLGADGYTF | TGTGCCAGCAGTTTGGGGGCCGATGGCTACACCTTC
TRBJ1-2 | TRBV27 | NA | NA | CASSFGQNYGYTF | TGTGCCAGCAGTTTCGGACAGAACTATGGCTACACCTTC
TRBJ2-1 | TRBV19 | NA | TRBD2 | CASSSGLAINEQFF | TGTGCCAGTAGCTCGGGACTAGCGATAAATGAGCAGTTCTTC
TRBJ2-5 | TRBV19 | NA | TRBD1 | CASSGMRQGFQETQYF | TGTGCCAGTTCGGGAATGAGACAGGGCTTCCAAGAGACCCAGTACTTC
TRBJ2-5 | TRBV9 | NA | TRBD2 | CASSPGGGGTQYF | TGTGCCAGCAGCCCCGGGGGGGGAGGGACCCAGTACTTC
TRBJ1-2 | TRBV10-3 | NA | TRBD1 | CAISGGRGDYGYTF | TGTGCCATCAGTGGGGGCAGGGGGGACTATGGCTACACCTTC
TRBJ1-1 | TRBV2 | once | NA | CASSERGWATEAFF | TGTGCCAGCAGTGAACGGGGGTGGGCCACTGAAGCTTTCTTT
TRBJ2-1 | TRBV10-3 | once | TRBD2 | CAIRTSPAVEQFF | TGTGCCATCAGGACTAGCCCCGCGGTGGAGCAGTTCTTC
TRBJ1-1 | TRBV19 | NA | NA | CASSIPGRNTEAFF | TGTGCCAGTAGTATCCCGGGACGCAACACTGAAGCTTTCTTT
TRBJ2-3 | TRBV6-1 | NA | NA | CASSSRARTDTQYF | TGTGCCAGCAGTAGCCGCGCTCGCACAGATACGCAGTATTTT
TRBJ1-4 | TRBV6-4 | NA | NA | CASSPLGGSNEKLFF | TGTGCCAGCAGTCCCCTCGGTGGGTCTAATGAAAAACTGTTTTTT
TRBJ2-2 | TRBV7-7 | NA | TRBD1 | CASSSTKGASSHTGELFF | TGTGCCAGCAGCTCCACAAAGGGGGCGAGTTCACACACCGGGGAGCTGTTTTTT
TRBJ2-1 | TRBV12-5 | NA | TRBD1 | CASGLMTRTGPYNEQFF | TGTGCTAGTGGTTTGATGACCAGGACAGGGCCCTACAATGAGCAGTTCTTC
TRBJ1-5 | TRBV19 | NA | NA | CASSDDRSAIQWQPQHF | TGTGCCAGTAGTGACGACAGGTCAGCCATTCAATGGCAGCCCCAGCATTTT
TRBJ2-6 | TRBV28 | NA | NA | CASRVEEEAGANVLTF | TGTGCCAGCAGAGTGGAGGAAGAAGCTGGGGCCAACGTCCTGACTTTC
TRBJ1-4 | TRBV4-3 | few | NA | CASSQDGPADEKLFF | TGCGCCAGCAGCCAAGACGGCCCGGCGGACGAAAAACTGTTTTTT
TRBJ2-4 | TRBV27 | NA | TRBD2 | CASSLRGGMNIQYF | TGTGCCAGCAGTTTGCGGGGGGGTATGAACATTCAGTACTTC
TRBJ2-2 | TRBV19 | NA | NA | CASTPGAGRNTGELFF | TGTGCCAGTACCCCTGGTGCAGGGAGGAACACCGGGGAGCTGTTTTTT
TRBJ2-2 | TRBV29-1 | NA | NA | CSVGQITGELFF | TGCAGCGTTGGGCAGATCACCGGGGAGCTGTTTTTT
TRBJ2-1 | TRBV27 | NA | TRBD1 | CASSVLGTGAYNEQFF | TGTGCCAGCAGTGTACTGGGGACAGGGGCCTACAATGAGCAGTTCTTC
TRBJ2-1 | TRBV6-4 | once | NA | CASSEATHNEQFF | TGTGCCAGCAGTGAGGCGACACACAATGAGCAGTTCTTC
TRBJ1-3 | TRBV4-1 | NA | NA | CASSQDRTPGNTIYF | TGCGCCAGCAGCCAAGATAGGACCCCTGGAAACACCATATATTTT
TRBJ1-1 | TRBV7-9 | NA | NA | CASSLVTVLNTEAFF | TGTGCCAGCAGCTTGGTGACAGTTTTGAACACTGAAGCTTTCTTT
TRBJ2-3 | TRBV11-2 | once | NA | CASSLGQGSTDTQYF | TGTGCCAGCAGCTTAGGGCAGGGTAGCACAGATACGCAGTATTTT
TRBJ1-2 | TRBV29-1 | NA | NA | CSVSDGVLYGYTF | TGCAGCGTGTCCGACGGGGTACTCTATGGCTACACCTTC
TRBJ2-7 | TRBV18 | NA | NA | CASSPSGRGSYEQYF | TGTGCCAGCTCACCATCGGGGCGGGGCTCCTACGAGCAGTACTTC
TRBJ2-1 | TRBV9 | few | NA | CASSVALPRGPLYNEQFF | TGTGCCAGCAGCGTAGCTCTACCGAGGGGCCCACTCTACAATGAGCAGTTCTTC
TRBJ2-3 | TRBV9 | NA | NA | CASSVWGVETDTQYF | TGTGCCAGCAGCGTCTGGGGGGTCGAGACAGATACGCAGTATTTT
TRBJ2-7 | TRBV19 | once | NA | CASSPGLSYEQYF | TGTGCCAGTAGCCCCGGGCTCTCCTACGAGCAGTACTTC
TRBJ2-7 | TRBV19 | NA | TRBD1 | CASCPGTGYEQYF | TGTGCCAGTTGTCCCGGGACAGGGTACGAGCAGTACTTC
TRBJ2-3 | TRBV5-6 | once | TRBD2 | CASSEPGLANTDTQYF | TGTGCCAGCAGCGAACCCGGACTAGCCAACACAGATACGCAGTATTTT
TRBJ1-4 | TRBV30 | NA | NA | CAWSVRPHAELFF | TGTGCCTGGAGTGTACGCCCGCATGCGGAACTGTTTTTT
TRBJ1-5 | TRBV27 | NA | NA | CASSFGRTGPQHF | TGTGCCAGCAGTTTTGGGCGGACTGGGCCCCAGCATTTT
TRBJ1-5 | TRBV4-1 | NA | NA | CASSPTEFSAASQPQHF | TGCGCCAGCAGCCCTACAGAGTTTTCAGCAGCATCCCAGCCCCAGCATTTT
TRBJ2-7 | TRBV5-6 | NA | NA | CASSLRESHEQYF | TGTGCCAGCAGCCTCAGGGAGTCCCACGAGCAGTACTTC
TRBJ1-4 | TRBV4-3 | NA | NA | CASSQGRGPNEKLFF | TGCGCCAGCAGCCAAGGCCGGGGACCTAATGAAAAACTGTTTTTT
TRBJ2-7 | TRBV7-6 | NA | TRBD1 | CASSGQGNYEQYF | TGTGCCAGCAGCGGACAGGGTAACTACGAGCAGTACTTC
TRBJ2-7 | TRBV11-2 | NA | TRBD2 | CASSFIVREGMVYEQYF | TGTGCCAGCAGCTTCATCGTCAGGGAGGGGATGGTCTACGAGCAGTACTTC
TRBJ1-1 | TRBV7-8 | NA | NA | CASSPHSGQAEAFF | TGTGCCAGCAGCCCCCATTCGGGGCAAGCCGAAGCTTTCTTT